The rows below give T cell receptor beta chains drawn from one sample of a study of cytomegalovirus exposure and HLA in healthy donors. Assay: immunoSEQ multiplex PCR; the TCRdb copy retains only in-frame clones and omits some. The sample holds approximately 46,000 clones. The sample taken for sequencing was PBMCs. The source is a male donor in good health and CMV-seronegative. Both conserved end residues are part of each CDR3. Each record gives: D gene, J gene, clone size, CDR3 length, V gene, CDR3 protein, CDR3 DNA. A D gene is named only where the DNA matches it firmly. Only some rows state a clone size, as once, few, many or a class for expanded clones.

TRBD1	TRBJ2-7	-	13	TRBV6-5	CASRKQGGPGEYF	TGTGCCAGCAGGAAACAGGGGGGTCCGGGGGAGTACTTC
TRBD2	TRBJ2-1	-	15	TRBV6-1	CASSGTSGSYNEQFF	TGTGCCAGCAGTGGGACTAGCGGATCCTACAATGAGCAGTTCTTC
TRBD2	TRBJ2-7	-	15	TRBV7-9	CASSFVSGRAHEQYF	TGTGCCAGCAGCTTCGTTAGCGGGAGGGCCCACGAGCAGTACTTC
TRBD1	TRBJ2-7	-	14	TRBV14	CASSQGGQGLWQYF	TGTGCCAGCAGCCAAGGGGGACAGGGGTTATGGCAGTACTTC
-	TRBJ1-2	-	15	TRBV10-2	CASSESGEGSHGYTF	TGCGCCAGCAGTGAGTCGGGGGAGGGTTCACATGGCTACACCTTC
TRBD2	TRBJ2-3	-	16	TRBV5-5	CASSWALAGEGDTQYF	TGTGCCAGCAGCTGGGCACTAGCGGGAGAGGGAGATACGCAGTATTTT
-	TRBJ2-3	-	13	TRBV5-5	CASNRIGADTQYF	TGTGCCAGCAACCGCATAGGGGCAGATACGCAGTATTTT
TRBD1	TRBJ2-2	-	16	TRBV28	CASRQQGGGDTGELFF	TGTGCCAGCAGACAACAGGGGGGTGGGGACACCGGGGAGCTGTTTTTT
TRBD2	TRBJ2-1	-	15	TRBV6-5	CATARSGTGYNEQFF	TGTGCCACCGCACGGAGCGGGACGGGCTACAATGAGCAGTTCTTC
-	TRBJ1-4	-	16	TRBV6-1	CASSEVPGRTNEKLFF	TGTGCCAGCAGTGAAGTGCCAGGGCGGACTAATGAAAAACTGTTTTTT
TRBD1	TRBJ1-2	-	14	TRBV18	CASSPSGQGYGYTF	TGTGCCAGCTCTCCCTCCGGACAGGGTTATGGCTACACCTTC
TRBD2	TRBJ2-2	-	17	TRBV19	CASSVSTSGSRVGELFF	TGTGCCAGTAGTGTTTCGACTAGCGGGAGCCGGGTCGGGGAGCTGTTTTTT
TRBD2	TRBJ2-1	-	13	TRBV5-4	CASSLLAGFSAVF	TGTGCCAGCAGCTTGCTAGCGGGATTTAGCGCGGTCTTC
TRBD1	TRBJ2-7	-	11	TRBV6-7	CAAGGPYEQYF	TGTGCCGCAGGGGGCCCCTACGAGCAGTACTTC
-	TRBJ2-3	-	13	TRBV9	CASSVQLTDTQYF	TGTGCCAGCAGCGTCCAACTCACAGATACGCAGTATTTT
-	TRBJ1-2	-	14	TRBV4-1	CASSHTANNYGYTF	TGCGCCAGCAGCCATACAGCTAATAACTATGGCTACACCTTC
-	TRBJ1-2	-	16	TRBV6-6	CASNQGQTGGGHGYTF	TGTGCCAGCAATCAAGGACAGACAGGTGGGGGTCATGGCTACACCTTC
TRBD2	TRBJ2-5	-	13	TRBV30	CASSGRGYETQYF	TGTGCCTCTAGCGGGAGGGGGTATGAGACCCAGTACTTC
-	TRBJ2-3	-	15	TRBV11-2	CASSLFGLSSDTQYF	TGTGCCAGCAGCTTATTTGGACTAAGTTCAGATACGCAGTATTTT
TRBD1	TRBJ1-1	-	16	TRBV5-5	CASSLVRQGMGTEAFF	TGTGCCAGCAGCTTGGTCAGACAGGGGATGGGCACTGAAGCTTTCTTT
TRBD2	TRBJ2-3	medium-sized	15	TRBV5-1	CASTRSGRETDTQYF	TGCGCCAGCACCCGTAGCGGGAGGGAGACAGATACGCAGTATTTT
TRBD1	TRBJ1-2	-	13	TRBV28	CASRRDRDYGYTF	TGTGCCAGCAGACGGGACAGGGACTATGGCTACACCTTC
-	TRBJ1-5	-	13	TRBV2	CASARDNYQPQHF	TGTGCCAGCGCCCGGGACAATTATCAGCCCCAGCATTTT
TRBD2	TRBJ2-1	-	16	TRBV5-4	CASRPGTSGEYNEQFF	TGTGCCAGCAGACCCGGGACTAGCGGGGAGTACAATGAGCAGTTCTTC
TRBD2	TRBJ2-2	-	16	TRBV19	CASSPPTSAYTGELFF	TGTGCCAGTAGTCCCCCGACTAGCGCGTACACCGGGGAGCTGTTTTTT
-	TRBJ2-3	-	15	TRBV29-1	CSVFWFGVSTDTQYF	TGCAGCGTTTTCTGGTTCGGGGTTAGCACAGATACGCAGTATTTT
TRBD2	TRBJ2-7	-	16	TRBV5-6	CASTPWGSGTPYEQYF	TGTGCCAGCACCCCTTGGGGGAGCGGGACTCCCTACGAGCAGTACTTC
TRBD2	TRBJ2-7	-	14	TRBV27	CASSLYSGAYEQYF	TGTGCCAGCAGTTTATATAGCGGGGCCTACGAGCAGTACTTC